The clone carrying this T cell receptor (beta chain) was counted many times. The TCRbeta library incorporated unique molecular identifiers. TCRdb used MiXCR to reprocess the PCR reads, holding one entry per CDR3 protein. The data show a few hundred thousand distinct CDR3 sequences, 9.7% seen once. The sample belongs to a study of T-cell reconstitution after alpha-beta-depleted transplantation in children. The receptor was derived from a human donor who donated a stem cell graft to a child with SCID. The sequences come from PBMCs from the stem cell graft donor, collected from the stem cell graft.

For the CDR3, the DNA is TGTGCCAGCAGTGACTTCAGCCTAGGCACTGAAGCTTTCTTT. Amino acid sequence: CASSDFSLGTEAFF. The rearrangement joins TRBV6-1 to TRBJ1-1; D not resolved. CDR1 is MNHNS and CDR2 is SASEGT in the germline V gene. V lost 3 bases and J lost 4, with 12 bases in between. This CDR3 has 14 residues.